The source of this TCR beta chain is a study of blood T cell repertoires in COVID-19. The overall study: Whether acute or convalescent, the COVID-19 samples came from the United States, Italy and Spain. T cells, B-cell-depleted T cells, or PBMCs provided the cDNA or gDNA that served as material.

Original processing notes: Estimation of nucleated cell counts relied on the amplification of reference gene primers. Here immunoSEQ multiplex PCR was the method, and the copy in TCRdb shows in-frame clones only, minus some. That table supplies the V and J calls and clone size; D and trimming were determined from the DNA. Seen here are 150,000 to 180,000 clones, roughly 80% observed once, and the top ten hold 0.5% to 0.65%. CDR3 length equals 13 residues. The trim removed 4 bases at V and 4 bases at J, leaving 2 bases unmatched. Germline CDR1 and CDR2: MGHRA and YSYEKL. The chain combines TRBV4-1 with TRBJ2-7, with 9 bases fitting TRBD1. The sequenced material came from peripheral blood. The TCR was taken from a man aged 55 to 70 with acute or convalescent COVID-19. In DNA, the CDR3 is TGCGCCAGCAGCCTGGGACAGGGATACGAGCAGTACTTC. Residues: CASSLGQGYEQYF.